This is a list of T cell receptor beta chains from one sample in a study of technical replicates of blood from a handful of donors. Clones were read by immunoSEQ multiplex PCR, and TCRdb kept only the in-frame ones, dropping some. The table includes about 59,000 clones, 85% to 95% detected once. Specimen: PBMCs. These receptors originate from a human donor in good health. Some clones in this sample may be carry-over from other donors' samples. Both conserved end residues are part of each CDR3. Each record gives: V gene, clone size, D gene, J gene, CDR3 DNA, CDR3 protein. A D gene is named only where the DNA matches it firmly. Size is stated for part of the rows, as once, few or many counts, or as a class when the clone is expanded.

TRBV10-3	NA	NA	TRBJ1-2	TGTGCCATCAGTGAGTCCGGAGACTCCGGCTACACCTTC	CAISESGDSGYTF
TRBV5-5	NA	NA	TRBJ1-3	TGTGCCAGCAGCTTGGCTGCCTCCAGCTCTGGAAACACCATATATTTT	CASSLAASSSGNTIYF
TRBV6-5	NA	TRBD1	TRBJ2-7	TGTGCCAGCAGTGGGACAGGGGGCCACGAGCAGTACTTC	CASSGTGGHEQYF
TRBV7-9	once	NA	TRBJ1-1	TGTGCCAGCAGCTTAGACAGGCCGGCAGTTCTCTTT	CASSLDRPAVLF
TRBV7-9	NA	NA	TRBJ1-5	TGTGCCACCGGAGGGAATCAGCCCCAGCATTTT	CATGGNQPQHF
TRBV4-1	NA	NA	TRBJ2-6	TGCGCCAGCAGCCAAAACGCACAGGGCCTCTCTGGGGCCAACGTCCTGACTTTC	CASSQNAQGLSGANVLTF
TRBV4-3	NA	NA	TRBJ2-3	TGCGCCAGCAGCCGCGGGGGCGGCACAGATACGCAGTATTTT	CASSRGGGTDTQYF
TRBV19	NA	TRBD1	TRBJ1-2	TGTGCCAGTAGTAGGTCCGGGACAGAAAGATATGGCTACACCTTC	CASSRSGTERYGYTF
TRBV9	few	NA	TRBJ1-1	TGTGCCAGCAGCCCTGGGGGGGACACTGAAGCTTTCTTT	CASSPGGDTEAFF
TRBV18	NA	TRBD1	TRBJ1-2	TGTGCCAGCATTGGACAGGGGGATGGCTACACCTTC	CASIGQGDGYTF
TRBV28	NA	NA	TRBJ1-2	TGTGCCAGCAGTCAACAGGATAACTATGGCTACACCTTC	CASSQQDNYGYTF
TRBV5-4	NA	NA	TRBJ2-5	TGTGCCAGCAGCTTAGGAGGGGCGAGACAAGAGACCCAGTACTTC	CASSLGGARQETQYF
TRBV7-8	NA	NA	TRBJ1-1	TGTGCCAGCAGCTTGTCATCCGGGACTGCGAACACTGAAGCTTTCTTT	CASSLSSGTANTEAFF
TRBV7-2	NA	TRBD2	TRBJ2-3	TGTGCCAGCAGCCTAGGACTAGCGGCGGATACGCAGTATTTT	CASSLGLAADTQYF
TRBV18	NA	NA	TRBJ2-7	TGTGCCAGCTCACCATTCGAAAAAGGGGGCGAGCAGTACTTC	CASSPFEKGGEQYF
TRBV30	NA	NA	TRBJ2-7	TGTGCCTGGAGTGTAACGAGGAACCGGGAGCAGTACTTC	CAWSVTRNREQYF
TRBV2	once	NA	TRBJ1-1	TGTGCCACCGGCAGGGCGAAACAGAACACTGAAGCTTTCTTT	CATGRAKQNTEAFF
TRBV7-8	NA	TRBD2	TRBJ2-7	TGTGCCAGCAGCTTAGCGTGGACTAGCGGGAGGCCCCCCTACGAGCAGTACTTC	CASSLAWTSGRPPYEQYF
TRBV5-6	once	NA	TRBJ2-5	TGTGCCAGCAGCTTGTGGGGAGTTAGGATATACCAAGAGACCCAGTACTTC	CASSLWGVRIYQETQYF
TRBV27	NA	NA	TRBJ2-1	TGTGCCAGCAGTTTTGACAGCTCCTACAATGAGCAGTTCTTC	CASSFDSSYNEQFF
TRBV9	NA	NA	TRBJ2-7	TGTGCCAGCAGCGTAGTTCCAGGGACTTACGAGCAGTACTTC	CASSVVPGTYEQYF
TRBV11-3	NA	TRBD2	TRBJ2-2	TGTGCCAGCAGCCCAGGGACTAGCGGGAAGAACACCGGGGAGCTGTTTTTT	CASSPGTSGKNTGELFF
TRBV11-3	NA	NA	TRBJ2-2	TGTGCCAGCAGCCCCGGGGGGCGGACCGGGGAGCTGTTTTTT	CASSPGGRTGELFF
TRBV2	NA	NA	TRBJ2-2	TGTGCCAGCAGCCCCCTAGTTCTCACCGGGGAGCTGTTTTTT	CASSPLVLTGELFF
TRBV6-6	NA	NA	TRBJ2-5	TGTGCCAGCAGTTACGACAGGACTTCCCAAGAGACCCAGTACTTC	CASSYDRTSQETQYF
TRBV4-2	NA	TRBD2	TRBJ2-2	TGTGCCAGCAGCCGGGAACTAGCGGGGGGCCGAAACACCGGGGAGCTGTTTTTT	CASSRELAGGRNTGELFF
TRBV7-8	NA	TRBD2	TRBJ2-5	TGTGCCAGCAGCTTAGGTCAAGCGGGGGCTGAGACCCAGTACTTC	CASSLGQAGAETQYF
TRBV5-6	NA	NA	TRBJ2-1	TGTGCCAGCAGCTTACAGGGGGGGTCCTACAATGAGCAGTTCTTC	CASSLQGGSYNEQFF
TRBV30	NA	TRBD1	TRBJ1-4	TGTGCCTGGAGTCTACGGACAGGGTCTAATGAAAAACTGTTTTTT	CAWSLRTGSNEKLFF
TRBV19	NA	NA	TRBJ2-5	TGTGCCACCTCGGAGGGTGGAGGGCGTGGAGAGACCCAGTACTTC	CATSEGGGRGETQYF
TRBV9	NA	NA	TRBJ2-1	TGTGCCAGCAGCGTAGAGAGGCCCGCCCATGAGCAGTTCTTC	CASSVERPAHEQFF
TRBV30	NA	TRBD1	TRBJ2-7	TGTGCCTGGAGTAGAGACAGGGATTCCTACGAGCAGTACTTC	CAWSRDRDSYEQYF
TRBV19	NA	TRBD1	TRBJ1-5	TGTGCCAGTAGTACCCTACCGGGACAGGGCTTTGAGCCCCAGCATTTT	CASSTLPGQGFEPQHF
TRBV11-2	NA	TRBD1	TRBJ2-2	TGTGCCAGCAGCCCCGGGACAGCGAACACCGGGGAGCTGTTTTTT	CASSPGTANTGELFF
TRBV18	NA	NA	TRBJ1-1	TGTGCCAGCTTCAGAGGGCGCAACACTGAAGCTTTCTTT	CASFRGRNTEAFF
TRBV7-2	NA	NA	TRBJ2-7	TGTGCCAGCAGCTTCGCAGAGGCCTACGAGCAGTACTTC	CASSFAEAYEQYF
TRBV4-3	NA	TRBD2	TRBJ2-3	TGCGCCAGCAGCCTTTATAGCGGGGGGGCGAGAGATACGCAGTATTTT	CASSLYSGGARDTQYF
TRBV5-1	NA	TRBD1	TRBJ1-1	TGCGCCAGCAGCTCCTCCGGGACAGGAGGCCAAAATTCGGAAGCTTTCTTT	CASSSSGTGGQNSEAFF
TRBV10-1	NA	TRBD1	TRBJ2-7	TGCGCCAGCACCGGGACAGGGGGCTGGTACGAGCAGTACTTC	CASTGTGGWYEQYF
TRBV18	NA	NA	TRBJ2-7	TGTGCCAGCTCACCGGCCCTTCCCGGGGGATTTGCTTTC	CASSPALPGGFAF
TRBV7-2	NA	TRBD1	TRBJ2-5	TGTGCCAGCAGGCCGACAGGGGGTGGAGAGACCCAGTACTTC	CASRPTGGGETQYF
TRBV7-9	NA	NA	TRBJ2-3	TGTGCCAGCAGCTTAGTAGCAGATACGCAGTATTTT	CASSLVADTQYF